Following are 22 T cell receptor beta chains from one sample sequenced in a study of blood T cell repertoires in COVID-19. The protocol was immunoSEQ multiplex PCR, while the TCRdb copy is restricted to in-frame clones and leaves out a portion. The sample carries about 120,000 clones, 75% to 85% recorded once. The specimen sequenced was peripheral blood. The receptors come from a woman over 75 with acute or convalescent COVID-19.

This clone occurred a few times. The chain couples TRBV27 to TRBJ2-7, with D possibly matching TRBD2 (7 bases). The germline V gene encodes CDR1 MNHEY and CDR2 SMNVEV (reference sequence). Deletions cut 4 bases from V and 4 bases from J, with 14 bases between. This CDR3 is 14 amino acids long. The CDR3 sequence is CASSSRRGGYEQYF. In DNA form, the CDR3 reads TGTGCCAGCAGTTCCCGTAGGGGGGGATACGAGCAGTACTTC.

This clone was detected only a few times. The chain joins TRBV7-8 to TRBJ2-7; no definite D call. The CDR3 consists of 14 residues. V lost 6 bases to trimming and J lost 0 bases, with 12 bases between them. Germline V lookup: CDR1 SGHVS, CDR2 FQNEAQ. The CDR3 region has the DNA TGTGCCAGCAGACCAGGCCGGTTCTCCTACGAGCAGTACTTC. This sequence encodes CASRPGRFSYEQYF. The full variable domain, completed using reference TRBV7-8 and TRBJ2-7, is GAGVSQSPRYKVAKRGQDVALRCDPISGHVSLFWYQQALGQGPEFLTYFQNEAQLDKSGLPSDRFFAERPEGSVSTLKIQRTQQEDSAVYLCASRPGRFSYEQYFGPGTRLTVT.

The CDR3 sequence: CASSQDLGGGAFF. Written as DNA, the CDR3 is TGCGCCAGCAGCCAAGATCTGGGGGGGGGAGCTTTCTTT. V gene TRBV4-3 combines with J gene TRBJ1-1, with D perhaps matching TRBD1 (5 bases). Trimming stripped 0 bases from V and 10 bases from J, with 12 bases between. Germline CDR1 is LGHNA and CDR2 is YSLEER. The CDR3 loop spans 13 amino acids.

This clone was observed a handful of times. V gene TRBV6-5 combines with J gene TRBJ2-2; the D gene is possibly TRBD2 (6 bases). This CDR3 is 14 amino acids long. V shed 2 bases and J shed 5 bases, with 9 bases lying between them. Per the germline V gene, CDR1 is MNHEY and CDR2 is SVGAGI. The CDR3 coding sequence is TGTGCCAGCAGTTACGACAGCGGGACCGGGGAGCTGTTTTTT. Its translation is CASSYDSGTGELFF.

The chain uses TRBV6-2 or TRBV6-3 and TRBJ2-5, with 8 positions matching TRBD1. The CDR3 runs to 14 residues. Trimming cost V 2 bases and J 5 bases; bases outside gene matches: 4. The germline CDR1 and CDR2 sequences are MNHEY and SVGEGT. In DNA form, the CDR3 reads TGTGCCAGCAGTTACGGACAGGGAGGCGAGACCCAGTACTTC. As protein: CASSYGQGGETQYF.

V is TRBV5-4 and J is TRBJ2-1; possible D gene TRBD2, 7 bases. V was clipped by 5 bases and J by 12 bases, with 18 bases between them. This CDR3 has 13 residues. Germline assignment: CDR1 SGHNT and CDR2 YYREEE (reference sequence). CDR3 DNA: TGTGCCAGCAGGTCTCCTGGGGAGGGGGGGCAGTTCTTC. It codes for CASRSPGEGGQFF.

The rearrangement joins TRBV7-9 to TRBJ2-3, with 10 bases that match TRBD2. The length of the CDR3 is 14 residues. Germline CDR1 reads SEHNR; CDR2 reads FQNEAQ (reference sequence). V lost 1 base, J lost 7 bases, and 2 bases stayed unmatched. The CDR3 reads CASSLVAGGYTQYF. The CDR3, as DNA: TGTGCCAGCAGCTTAGTAGCGGGAGGTTATACGCAGTATTTT.

The chain joins TRBV11-3 to TRBJ2-1; D remains ambiguous. CDR1 SGHNT and CDR2 YENEEA come from the germline V gene. The V end lost 4 bases, the J end lost 7 bases, and 8 bases lay between the germline ends. The CDR3 is made up of 12 amino acids. The DNA of the CDR3 is TGTGCCAGCAGCTCCGTGAGGAATGAGCAGTTCTTC. This translates into CASSSVRNEQFF.

In this sample, this clone turned up once. The V call is TRBV19, the J call TRBJ1-6; the D is unclear. Germline loops: CDR1 LNHDA, CDR2 SQIVND (reference sequence). The length of the CDR3 is 13 residues. The V gene lost 2 bases and the J gene lost 7 bases, with 6 bases spanning the gap. CDR3 DNA: TGTGCCAGTAGTATACGTTTGAATTCACCCCTCCACTTT. It encodes CASSIRLNSPLHF. The full variable domain, with the rest looked up from reference TRBV19 and TRBJ1-6, is DGGITQSPKYLFRKEGQNVTLSCEQNLNHDAMYWYRQDPGQGLRLIYYSQIVNDFQKGDIAEGYSVSREKKESFPLTVTSAQKNPTAFYLCASSIRLNSPLHFGNGTRLTVT.

V and J are TRBV2 and TRBJ2-7; 7 bases fit TRBD1. Germline V lookup: CDR1 SNHLY, CDR2 FYNNEI. J was trimmed by 9 bases and V by 0 bases; bases with no gene match: 14. CDR3 length: 16 amino acids. The CDR3 region has the DNA TGTGCCAGCAGTGAAGCGAAGGGACAGTCCCGTGGGGGGCAGTACTTC. It specifies CASSEAKGQSRGGQYF.

The chain is built from TRBV9 and TRBJ2-1; D gene uncertain. Germline V gene sequence: CDR1 SGDLS, CDR2 YYNGEE. Deletions cut 0 bases from V and 6 bases from J, with 13 bases between. CDR3 size: 15 residues. The CDR3 loop reads CASSVGLGWINEQFF. CDR3 nucleotide sequence: TGTGCCAGCAGCGTAGGACTTGGATGGATCAATGAGCAGTTCTTC.

This chain links TRBV7-2 with TRBJ1-2; the D gene is possibly TRBD1 (5 bases). Germline CDR1 SGHTA, CDR2 FQGNSA. There are 12 residues in the CDR3. Trimming took off 2 bases at V and 7 bases at J, with 8 bases between the two ends. The CDR3 sequence is CASSLFRAGYTF. CDR3 DNA: TGTGCCAGCAGCTTATTCAGGGCTGGCTACACCTTC. The complete variable domain, with remaining parts taken from reference TRBV7-2 and TRBJ1-2, reads GAGVSQSPSNKVTEKGKDVELRCDPISGHTALYWYRQSLGQGLEFLIYFQGNSAPDKSGLPSDRFSAERTGGSVSTLTIQRTQQEDSAVYLCASSLFRAGYTFGSGTRLTVV.

This sequence joins TRBV2 and TRBJ2-5; no clear D gene. Trimming took 2 bases from V and 5 from J, leaving 6 bases between them. This CDR3 has 12 amino acids. CDR1 and CDR2 from the germline V gene are SNHLY and FYNNEI. The CDR3 loop is CASSEQDETQYF. In DNA, the CDR3 is TGTGCCAGCAGTGAACAGGATGAGACCCAGTACTTC.

The rearrangement uses TRBV27 and TRBJ1-3; D possibly corresponds to TRBD1 (5 bases). This CDR3 comprises 15 residues. CDR1 is MNHEY and CDR2 is SMNVEV in the germline V gene (reference sequence). Deletions cut 5 bases from V and 2 bases from J, with 13 bases between. As DNA, the CDR3 is TGTGCCAGCAGTCCTCAGGGAGGAACTGGAAACACCATATATTTT. This sequence encodes CASSPQGGTGNTIYF.

The CDR3 protein is CASSKTSGTINEQFF. The CDR3 DNA follows: TGTGCCAGCAGCAAAACTAGCGGGACGATCAATGAGCAGTTCTTC. The chain has TRBV7-2 and TRBJ2-1, with 10 nucleotides matching TRBD2. Germline loops: CDR1 SGHTA, CDR2 FQGNSA. CDR3 length: 15 residues. The ends lost 5 bases at V and 6 bases at J; junction bases unmatched: 7. The variable domain in full, completed from reference TRBV7-2 and TRBJ2-1, reads GAGVSQSPSNKVTEKGKDVELRCDPISGHTALYWYRQSLGQGLEFLIYFQGNSAPDKSGLPSDRFSAERTGGSVSTLTIQRTQQEDSAVYLCASSKTSGTINEQFFGPGTRLTVL.

The chain combines TRBV12-3 or TRBV12-4 with TRBJ2-2, with a tentative D call TRBD1 (6 bases). This CDR3 contains 13 residues. Trimming shortened V by 5 bases and J by 5 bases, and 9 bases separated the two germline ends. The CDR3 here is CASSIQGTGELFF. CDR3 sequence (DNA): TGTGCCAGCAGTATACAGGGAACCGGGGAGCTGTTTTTT.

The chain uses TRBV27 and TRBJ2-2; D may be TRBD1 (6 bases). Trimming took 5 bases from V and 1 from J, leaving 8 bases between them. Germline-derived CDR1 and CDR2 are MNHEY and SMNVEV (reference sequence). The CDR3 spans 14 residues. CDR3 amino acids: CASSPGQNTGELFF. The CDR3 nucleotides are TGTGCCAGCAGTCCGGGACAGAACACCGGGGAGCTGTTTTTT.

This rearrangement joins TRBV5-1 to TRBJ1-1, with 9 bases that match TRBD1. This CDR3 is 15 amino acids long. V was clipped by 4 bases and J by 0 bases; unmatched bases: 4. The germline gives CDR1 SGHRS, CDR2 YFSETQ. The CDR3 bases are TGCGCCAGCAGCGCCGGACAGGGGATGAACACTGAAGCTTTCTTT. Translation: CASSAGQGMNTEAFF.

This chain links TRBV5-1 with TRBJ1-1; D not resolved. V was clipped by 1 base and J by 1 base, with 14 bases between them. Germline V CDR1 and CDR2: SGHRS, YFSETQ. This CDR3 has 16 amino acids. The CDR3 region is CASSLLPSGENTEAFF. The DNA for the CDR3 is TGCGCCAGCAGCTTGCTCCCGTCCGGAGAGAACACTGAAGCTTTCTTT.

The genes are TRBV10-3 and TRBJ1-2; TRBD1 might be the D (5 bases). The CDR3 is made up of 15 amino acids. Trimming left V 6 bases short and J 2 bases short, with 16 bases between. Germline CDR1 is ENHRY and CDR2 is SYGVKD. The CDR3 DNA sequence: TGTGCCATCAGCCCCCCTGGGGCGCAGAACTATGGCTACACCTTC. It specifies CAISPPGAQNYGYTF.

The rearrangement uses TRBV3-1 (or the pseudogene TRBV3-2) and TRBJ2-7; TRBD2 might be the D (5 bases). CDR3 length: 12 residues. V was shortened by 0 bases and J by 7 bases, with 7 bases between the two germline ends. Germline V CDR1 and CDR2: LGHDT, YNNKEL (reference sequence). The CDR3 coding sequence is TGTGCCAGCAGCCAAGACGAGCGGGAGCAGTACTTC. Its protein is CASSQDEREQYF.

V and J are TRBV2 and TRBJ2-3; D possibly corresponds to TRBD1 (6 bases). This CDR3 comprises 14 residues. Per germline, CDR1 SNHLY and CDR2 FYNNEI. Trimming took off 8 bases at V and 0 bases at J, with 12 bases between the two ends. The CDR3 nucleotides are TGTGCCAGCGTATTCAGGGGCAGCACAGATACGCAGTATTTT. Translated, it gives CASVFRGSTDTQYF.